Reported below is one TCR beta chain. This entry comes from a study of cytotoxic CD8 clonotypes in ibrutinib-treated CLL. The table came from immunoSEQ multiplex PCR; TCRdb's copy has only in-frame clones and leaves some out. The table records around 330,000 clones, over 60% of them present only once. CDR3 length equals 16 residues. The V gene's germline CDR1 is KGHSH and CDR2 LQKENI. Losses at the gene ends were 3 bases for V and 0 bases for J; bases not matched to a gene: 6. Material: PBMCs, obtained after 36 months of ibrutinib treatment. The chain couples TRBV18 to TRBJ2-7, with 9 positions matching TRBD2. The clonotype originates from a human donor with chronic lymphocytic leukemia. The CDR3 reads CASSPRSSGASYEQYF. The CDR3 DNA reads as TGTGCCAGCTCACCGCGGTCTAGCGGGGCCTCCTACGAGCAGTACTTC.